These 17 T cell receptor beta chains share one sample of origin, sequenced in a study of T-cell reconstitution after alpha-beta-depleted transplantation in children (dated by TCRdb to 2016 to 2018). The library came from PCR. Sequenced using an Illumina HiSeq 2500. TCR libraries were prepared with molecular barcoding, using unique molecular identifiers to normalize TCRbeta repertoire quantification. The public reads were reprocessed in TCRdb via fastp at Q25 and MiXCR, keeping in-frame beta chains. Rows with a matching CDR3 protein are joined into one entry that keeps the most common DNA and genes. In this sample the table shows hundreds of thousands of distinct CDR3 sequences, about a quarter of which occur a single time. The ten largest account for about 2.8% of the sample. The treatment or condition label, as the study defines it: allogeneic hematopoietic cell transplantation with graft depleted of TCRalphabeta T cells and CD19 B cells.

The sequences come from PBMCs, collected before TCRalphabeta/CD19-depleted stem cell transplant. The receptors shown here come from a girl aged 2 to 9 with Fanconi anemia, due to receive a stem cell transplant.

The CDR3 coding sequence is TGTGCCAGCAGCATGTGGGGACAGACCCCAGATACGCAGTATTTT. Amino acid sequence: CASSMWGQTPDTQYF. This sequence joins TRBV11-2 and TRBJ2-3, with 7 bases that match TRBD1. This CDR3 region has 15 residues. Germline CDR1 SGHAT, CDR2 FQNNGV. V dropped 5 bases and J dropped 4; count of bases not matched to a gene: 9.

The table lists this clonotype with many counts. The chain carries TRBV5-1 and TRBJ1-1; the match to TRBD1 covers 8 bases. The CDR3 contains 16 residues. J gave up 5 bases and V 2 bases, and 11 bases lay outside the gene matches. CDR1 and CDR2 (germline): SGHRS, YFSETQ. In nucleotides, the CDR3 is TGCGCCAGCAGCTTTGGTTTGCAGGGGGCAGGGACTGAAGCTTTCTTT. It is translated as CASSFGLQGAGTEAFF.

The sample holds many counts of this clonotype. The chain recombines TRBV7-9 with TRBJ2-1; D is possibly TRBD2 (6 bases). V was clipped by 8 bases and J by 0 bases, with 17 bases between them. The CDR3 spans 16 residues. Per the germline V gene, CDR1 is SEHNR and CDR2 is FQNEAQ (reference sequence). In DNA, the CDR3 is TGTGCCAGCCGAGGGTGGCGGGAAGACTCCTACAATGAGCAGTTCTTC. Translating it yields CASRGWREDSYNEQFF. Combining the CDR3 with reference TRBV7-9 and TRBJ2-1 gives the whole variable domain DTGVSQNPRHKITKRGQNVTFRCDPISEHNRLYWYRQTLGQGPEFLTYFQNEAQLEKSRLLSDRFSAERPKGSFSTLEIQRTEQGDSAMYLCASRGWREDSYNEQFFGPGTRLTVL.

This clonotype occurred many times. This sequence joins TRBV20-1 and TRBJ2-1; D gene unclear. This CDR3 has 12 residues. Trimming left V 1 base short and J 2 bases short, with 3 bases between. The germline CDR1 and CDR2 sequences are DFQATT and SNEGSKA (reference sequence). In DNA form, the CDR3 reads TGCAGTGCTAGAGTGGCCTACAATGAGCAGTTCTTC. This codes for CSARVAYNEQFF.

The rearrangement links TRBV28 to TRBJ2-7; D not certain. Per germline, CDR1 MDHEN and CDR2 SYDVKM. Trimming stripped 7 bases from V and 1 base from J, with 8 bases between. The CDR3 spans 12 residues. In DNA, the CDR3 is TGTGCCAGCAAGTCTGTTTCCTACGAGCAGTACTTC. The encoded protein is CASKSVSYEQYF.

In this sample, this clonotype turned up a few times. The chain joins TRBV28 to TRBJ2-5, with a tentative D call TRBD2 (5 bases). Germline values: CDR1 MDHEN, CDR2 SYDVKM. The CDR3 sequence is 14 residues long. V shed 6 bases and J shed 3 bases, with 14 bases lying between them. The CDR3 DNA follows: TGTGCCAGCAGCCGGGGAATCGGGAAAGAGACCCAGTACTTC. Translation gives CASSRGIGKETQYF. Combining the CDR3 with reference TRBV28 and TRBJ2-5 gives the whole variable domain DVKVTQSSRYLVKRTGEKVFLECVQDMDHENMFWYRQDPGLGLRLIYFSYDVKMKEKGDIPEGYSVSREKKERFSLILESASTNQTSMYLCASSRGIGKETQYFGPGTRLLVL.

This rearrangement joins TRBV6-1 to TRBJ2-3, with 8 bases lining up with TRBD2. The germline V gene has CDR1 MNHNS and CDR2 SASEGT. The CDR3 is 16 residues long. Trimming cost V 4 bases and J 0 bases; bases outside gene matches: 6. This chain's CDR3 is CASSAPGGGSTDTQYF. The CDR3 nucleotides are TGTGCCAGCAGTGCTCCTGGCGGGGGGAGCACAGATACGCAGTATTTT.

This clonotype was seen many times. This chain joins TRBV10-3 and TRBJ2-5; TRBD2 agrees at 15 bases. After removal of 2 bases from V and 5 bases from J, the junction contained 6 bases not matched to a gene. Germline CDR1 and CDR2: ENHRY and SYGVKD. The CDR3 is 17 residues long. CDR3 amino acids: CAISERTSGRARETQYF. For the CDR3, the DNA is TGTGCCATCAGTGAGAGGACTAGCGGGAGGGCCAGGGAGACCCAGTACTTC.

This clonotype appeared a few times. The V and J genes are TRBV5-1 and TRBJ2-1; 8 positions agree with TRBD1. This CDR3 has 12 amino acids. V gave up 3 bases and J gave up 10 bases; unmatched junction bases: 3. Germline V lookup: CDR1 SGHRS, CDR2 YFSETQ. CDR3 loop: CASSWDRWEQFF. The CDR3, as DNA: TGCGCCAGCAGCTGGGACAGGTGGGAGCAGTTCTTC.

This clonotype came up a few times. This chain connects TRBV21-1 to TRBJ2-3; the DNA was not used to check the table's D call, TRBD2. TRBV21-1 is a known pseudogene. The CDR3 consists of 16 residues. The CDR3 region has the DNA TGTGCCAGCAGCACCAATAGCGCAACTAGCACAGATACGCAGTATTTT. It encodes CASSTNSATSTDTQYF.

This clonotype was counted only a few times. As DNA, the CDR3 is TGCGCCAGCAGCTTGAATCCAGGGAATCATCAGCCCCAGCATTTT. Translation gives CASSLNPGNHQPQHF. The chain recombines TRBV5-1 with TRBJ1-5; tentatively, D is TRBD1 (5 bases). V shed 1 base and J shed 5 bases, with 13 bases lying between them. The length of the CDR3 is 15 residues. CDR1 and CDR2 from the germline V gene are SGHRS and YFSETQ.

CDR3 nucleotide sequence: TGTGCCAGCAGCCCCCACAGAACGAGGATAACCTACAATGAGCAGTTCTTC. It specifies CASSPHRTRITYNEQFF. The rearrangement joins TRBV7-3 to TRBJ2-1; D call uncertain. V was clipped by 5 bases and J by 2 bases, with 19 bases between them. This CDR3 spans 17 amino acids. Germline CDR1 and CDR2: SGHTA and FQGTGA. Based on the CDR3 plus reference TRBV7-3 and TRBJ2-1, the full variable domain is GAGVSQTPSNKVTEKGKYVELRCDPISGHTALYWYRQSLGQGPEFLIYFQGTGAADDSGLPNDRFFAVRPEGSVSTLKIQRTERGDSAVYLCASSPHRTRITYNEQFFGPGTRLTVL.

The chain has TRBV5-4 and TRBJ2-6; no definite D call. CDR1 is SGHNT and CDR2 is YYREEE in the germline V gene (reference sequence). The CDR3 is made up of 15 amino acids. Trimming left V 2 bases short and J 6 bases short, with 12 bases between. The CDR3 loop is CASSFTGLTANVLTF. CDR3 DNA sequence: TGTGCCAGCAGCTTCACTGGTCTGACGGCCAACGTCCTGACTTTC.

This clonotype was recorded a few times. The genes are TRBV28 and TRBJ1-5; D not certain. Germline loops: CDR1 MDHEN, CDR2 SYDVKM. The V end was cut by 7 bases, the J end by 4 bases, with 8 bases between. The CDR3 covers 12 residues. The CDR3 DNA reads as TGTGCCAGCAAGGCCGGAAATCAGCCCCAGCATTTT. The encoded protein is CASKAGNQPQHF.

This clonotype has at least ten counts. One end of the junction does not line up with germline, which may come from a read error. V and J are TRBV5-1 and TRBJ2-3; 7 nucleotides align to TRBD1. The germline CDR1 and CDR2 sequences are SGHRS and YFSETQ. This CDR3 is built from 14 residues. The CDR3 DNA is TGTGCCAGCAGTTTAGGGGGCAGCACAGATACGCAGTATTTT. Amino acids: CASSLGGSTDTQYF. The whole variable domain, filled in from reference TRBV5-1 and TRBJ2-3, reads KAGVTQTPRYLIKTRGQQVTLSCSPISGHRSVSWYQQTPGQGLQFLFEYFSETQRNKGNFPGRFSGRQFSNSRSEMNVSTLELGDSALYLCASSLGGSTDTQYFGPGTRLTVL.

The chain links TRBV29-1 to TRBJ2-7, with 13 bases matching TRBD2. V lost 4 bases and J lost 3; bases outside the gene matches: 3. Per the germline V gene, CDR1 is SQVTM and CDR2 is ANQGSEA. CDR3 length equals 14 residues. The CDR3 nucleotides are TGCAGCGTTGGGACTAGCGGGAGCGACTACGAGCAGTACTTC. It is translated as CSVGTSGSDYEQYF.

V usage is TRBV10-2 and J usage is TRBJ1-4; no definite D call. The CDR3 is 13 residues long. CDR1 is WSHSY and CDR2 is SAAADI in the germline V gene. Trimming left V 6 bases short and J 7 bases short, with 12 bases between. The CDR3 coding sequence is TGCGCCAGCAGGGTGGGAGGAGGTGAAAAACTGTTTTTT. It is translated as CASRVGGGEKLFF.